Below, 10 T cell receptor beta chains from the same sample are listed, as sequenced in a study of cytomegalovirus exposure and HLA in healthy donors. The PCR was carried out with 60 Vbeta primers and 13 Jbeta primers. Method: immunoSEQ multiplex PCR; TCRdb's copy keeps in-frame clones and lacks some. The data contain tens of thousands of clones, less than 75% of them seen just once; the ten biggest clones take up roughly 11%. Sequencing used PBMCs. All receptors derive from a woman in her twenties or thirties in good health and CMV-seronegative.

The V gene is TRBV7-9, the J gene TRBJ2-2; 12 positions match TRBD1. Losses at the gene ends were 4 bases for V and 1 base for J; bases not matched to a gene: 7. From germline, CDR1 is SEHNR and CDR2 FQNEAQ (reference sequence). The CDR3 consists of 18 residues. The CDR3 here is CASSSGTGGAWNTGELFF. For the CDR3, the DNA is TGTGCCAGCAGCTCCGGGACAGGGGGCGCTTGGAACACCGGGGAGCTGTTTTTT. The complete variable domain, with remaining parts taken from reference TRBV7-9 and TRBJ2-2, reads DTGVSQNPRHKITKRGQNVTFRCDPISEHNRLYWYRQTLGQGPEFLTYFQNEAQLEKSRLLSDRFSAERPKGSFSTLEIQRTEQGDSAMYLCASSSGTGGAWNTGELFFGEGSRLTVL.

This clone was detected a few times. The chain carries TRBV9 and TRBJ1-2; 8 positions agree with TRBD1. The CDR3 totals 16 residues. V lost 4 bases and J lost 3; bases outside the gene matches: 11. The germline gives CDR1 SGDLS, CDR2 YYNGEE. This CDR3 reads CASSPSGTGGYYGYTF. The CDR3 DNA follows: TGTGCCAGCAGCCCGTCCGGGACAGGAGGATACTATGGCTACACCTTC.

V gene TRBV6-1 combines with J gene TRBJ1-5; weak D call: TRBD1 (5 bases). The CDR3 spans 14 residues. Deletions cut 0 bases from V and 5 bases from J, with 8 bases between. Per the germline V gene, CDR1 is MNHNS and CDR2 is SASEGT. The CDR3 DNA is TGTGCCAGCAGTGAAGCGCGGGGGGATCAGCCCCAGCATTTT. This encodes CASSEARGDQPQHF.

The chain joins TRBV28 to TRBJ1-4, with 9 bases aligning to TRBD1. This CDR3 has 14 residues. Unmatched junction bases numbered 6, after V lost 6 bases and J lost 7 bases. In germline, CDR1 is MDHEN, CDR2 SYDVKM. The CDR3 here is CASSWTGVREKLFF. The CDR3 nucleotides are TGTGCCAGCAGCTGGACAGGGGTCCGTGAAAAACTGTTTTTT. Using reference TRBV28 and TRBJ1-4 for the parts outside the CDR3, the full variable domain is DVKVTQSSRYLVKRTGEKVFLECVQDMDHENMFWYRQDPGLGLRLIYFSYDVKMKEKGDIPEGYSVSREKKERFSLILESASTNQTSMYLCASSWTGVREKLFFGSGTQLSVL.

This clone was observed once. Within the sample, other DNA sequences also encode this same CDR3. CDR3 nucleotide sequence: TGCGCCAGCAGCGGACAGCTTACCACCCATTCCTACGAGCAGTACTTC. Protein product: CASSGQLTTHSYEQYF. The chain links TRBV5-1 to TRBJ2-7, with D perhaps matching TRBD1 (6 bases). There are 16 residues in the CDR3. Trimming stripped 4 bases from V and 1 base from J, with 18 bases between. Germline assignment: CDR1 SGHRS and CDR2 YFSETQ.

The chain carries TRBV6-1 and TRBJ1-4; D gene ambiguous. The germline CDR1 and CDR2 sequences are MNHNS and SASEGT. CDR3 length: 11 amino acids. Here the CDR3 reads CVTAQREKLFF. CDR3 nucleotide sequence: TGTGTCACAGCACAACGGGAAAAACTGTTTTTT.

This clone was counted between two and nine times. The chain carries TRBV9 and TRBJ2-3, with D possibly matching TRBD2 (6 bases). Germline V gives CDR1 SGDLS, CDR2 YYNGEE. The CDR3 has 14 amino acids. Trimming shortened V by 0 bases and J by 4 bases, and 9 bases separated the two germline ends. The CDR3 spells CASSVGLESDTQYF. CDR3 DNA sequence: TGTGCCAGCAGCGTAGGACTAGAATCAGATACGCAGTATTTT.

There are a few counts of this clone. The V call is TRBV10-3, the J call TRBJ2-7; 7 nucleotides match TRBD2. This CDR3 is 13 amino acids long. With 10 bases clipped from V and 5 bases from J, the junction kept 11 bases outside the gene matches. Looked up from germline, CDR1 is ENHRY and CDR2 is SYGVKD. The CDR3 DNA reads TGTGCCACCGGCGATGGGGAGGGAAACGAGCAGTACTTC. Its translation is CATGDGEGNEQYF.

The chain uses TRBV6-5 and TRBJ1-3; TRBD1 might be the D (6 bases). V lost 8 bases and J lost 4, with 12 bases in between. CDR3 length: 13 residues. CDR1 and CDR2 from the germline V gene are MNHEY and SVGAGI. The CDR3 DNA follows: TGTGCCAGCGGGGGGGGGCCAGGAAACACCATATATTTT. Translated: CASGGGPGNTIYF.

The chain is built from TRBV5-1 and TRBJ2-5; 7 nucleotides agree with TRBD1. The CDR3 length is 15 residues. Germline trimming cut 3 bases from V and 5 bases from J; bases unmatched to any gene: 10. Germline assignment: CDR1 SGHRS and CDR2 YFSETQ. CDR3 coding DNA: TGCGCCAGCAGCTCATATCTAACAGGGGATGAGACCCAGTACTTC. As protein: CASSSYLTGDETQYF.